The following is a T cell receptor beta chain sequence with its context. The sample belongs to a study of T cells expressing NK-cell markers. TCRdb re-called the 5' RACE reads; every CDR3 protein appears as one record, without DNA. This repertoire comprises 150,000 or so distinct CDR3 sequences; its ten largest clones make up roughly 35%. This CDR3 has 16 residues. Germline CDR1 KGHSH, CDR2 LQKENI. The clonotype comes from a woman aged 45-65 years in good health. The sample comprised blood T cells: a sorted CD56 or NKG2C T cell subset, CD4+ or CD8+ T cells, or bulk PBMC T cells (not recorded which). This chain connects TRBV18 to TRBJ2-1; TCRdb's assignment of TRBD1 cannot be checked, as there is no DNA. CDR3 loop: CASSPFGTAIYNEQFF.